This T cell receptor (beta chain) comes out of a study of blood T cell repertoires in COVID-19. Across the whole study: Both acute and convalescent COVID-19 samples were obtained from the United States, Italy and Spain.

Using immunoSEQ multiplex PCR, the repertoire was profiled, and TCRdb retains in-frame clones only, with some absent. The table has 300,000 to 450,000 clones, roughly 87% seen once. The CDR3 consists of 15 residues. Trimming left V 0 bases short and J 1 base short, with 10 bases between. Germline CDR1 and CDR2: SGDLS and YYNGEE. Sequenced material: PBMCs or T cells enriched from blood (not recorded which). The TCR was taken from a woman aged 25 to 39 who had recovered from COVID-19. V usage is TRBV9 and J usage is TRBJ1-2; D is undetermined. The CDR3 sequence: CASSVGTSGNYGYTF. CDR3 nucleotides: TGTGCCAGCAGCGTAGGGACGAGCGGTAACTATGGCTACACCTTC. Full variable domain (missing parts from reference TRBV9 and TRBJ1-2): DSGVTQTPKHLITATGQRVTLRCSPRSGDLSVYWYQQSLDQGLQFLIQYYNGEERAKGNILERFSAQQFPDLHSELNLSSLELGDSALYFCASSVGTSGNYGYTFGSGTRLTVV.